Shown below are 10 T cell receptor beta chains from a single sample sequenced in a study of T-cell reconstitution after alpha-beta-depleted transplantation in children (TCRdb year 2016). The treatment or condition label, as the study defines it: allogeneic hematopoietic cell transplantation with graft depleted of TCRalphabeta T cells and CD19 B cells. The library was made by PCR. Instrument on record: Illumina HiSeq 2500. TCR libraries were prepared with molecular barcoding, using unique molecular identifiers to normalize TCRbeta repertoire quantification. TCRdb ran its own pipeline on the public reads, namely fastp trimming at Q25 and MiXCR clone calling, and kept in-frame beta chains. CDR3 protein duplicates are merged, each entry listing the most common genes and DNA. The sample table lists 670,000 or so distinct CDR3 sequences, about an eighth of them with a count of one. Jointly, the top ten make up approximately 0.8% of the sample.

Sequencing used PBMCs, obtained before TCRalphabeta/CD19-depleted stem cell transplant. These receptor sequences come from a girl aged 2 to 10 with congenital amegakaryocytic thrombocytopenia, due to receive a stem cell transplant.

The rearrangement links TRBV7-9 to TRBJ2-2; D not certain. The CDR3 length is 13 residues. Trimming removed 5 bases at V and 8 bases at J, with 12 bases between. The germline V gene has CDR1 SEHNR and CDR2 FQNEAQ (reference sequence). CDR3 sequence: CASSQRLAGELFF. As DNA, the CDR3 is TGTGCCAGCAGCCAAAGACTGGCGGGGGAGCTGTTTTTT.

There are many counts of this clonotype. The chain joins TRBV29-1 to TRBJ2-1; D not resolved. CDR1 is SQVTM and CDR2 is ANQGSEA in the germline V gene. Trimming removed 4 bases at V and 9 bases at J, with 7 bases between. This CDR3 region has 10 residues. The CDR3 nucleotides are TGCAGCGTTGGGGTCTCTGAGCAGTTCTTC. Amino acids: CSVGVSEQFF.

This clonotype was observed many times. The CDR3 coding sequence is TGTGCCAGCAGTTTATGGGACAGTTCCTACGAGCAGTACTTC. Translated: CASSLWDSSYEQYF. This sequence joins TRBV12-3 or TRBV12-4 and TRBJ2-7; 7 bases are shared with TRBD1. The V and J ends lost 2 bases and 1 base, in that order; junction bases with no gene match: 2. This CDR3 has 14 residues.

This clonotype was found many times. The CDR3 is CASSLSRNLLSGANVLTF. The CDR3, as DNA: TGTGCCAGCAGCTTGAGCAGGAACTTACTCTCTGGGGCCAACGTCCTGACTTTC. The V call is TRBV5-8, the J call TRBJ2-6; no clear D. Germline V gives CDR1 SGHTS, CDR2 YDEGEE. V lost 1 base and J lost 0, with 14 bases in between. CDR3 length: 18 residues.

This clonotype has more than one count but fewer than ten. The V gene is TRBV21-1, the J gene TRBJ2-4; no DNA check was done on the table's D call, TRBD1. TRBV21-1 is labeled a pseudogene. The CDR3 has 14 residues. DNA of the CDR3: TGTGCCAGCAGCACCCGGGACACTAAAAACATTCAGTACTTC. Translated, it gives CASSTRDTKNIQYF.

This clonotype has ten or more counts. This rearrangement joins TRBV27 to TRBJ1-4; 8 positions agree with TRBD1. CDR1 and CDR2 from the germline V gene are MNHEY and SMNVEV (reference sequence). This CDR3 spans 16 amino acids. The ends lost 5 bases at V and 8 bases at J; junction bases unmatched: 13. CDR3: CASSPRQGLIGEKLFF. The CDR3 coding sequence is TGTGCCAGCAGTCCCCGACAGGGGTTGATAGGGGAAAAACTGTTTTTT.

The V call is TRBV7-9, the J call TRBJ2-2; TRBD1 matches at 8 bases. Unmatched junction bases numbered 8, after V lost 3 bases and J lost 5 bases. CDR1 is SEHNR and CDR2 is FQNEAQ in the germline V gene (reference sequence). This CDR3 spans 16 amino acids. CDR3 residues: CASSFPGTGWTGELFF. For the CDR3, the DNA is TGTGCCAGCAGCTTCCCCGGGACAGGATGGACCGGGGAGCTGTTTTTT.

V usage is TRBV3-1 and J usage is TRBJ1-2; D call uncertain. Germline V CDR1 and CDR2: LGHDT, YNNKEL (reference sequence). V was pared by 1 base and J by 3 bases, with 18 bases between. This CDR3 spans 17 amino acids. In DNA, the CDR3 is TGTGCCAGCAGCCAAGCCACCGCTTTTAGGATTGACTATGGCTACACCTTC. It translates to CASSQATAFRIDYGYTF.

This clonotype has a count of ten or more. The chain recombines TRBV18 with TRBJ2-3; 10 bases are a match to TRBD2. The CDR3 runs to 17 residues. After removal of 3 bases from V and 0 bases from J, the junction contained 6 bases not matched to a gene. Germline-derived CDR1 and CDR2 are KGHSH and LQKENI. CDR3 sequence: CASSPTATSGSTDTQYF. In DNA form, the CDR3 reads TGTGCCAGCTCACCCACAGCGACTAGCGGGAGCACAGATACGCAGTATTTT. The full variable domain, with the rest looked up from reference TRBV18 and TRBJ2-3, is NAGVMQNPRHLVRRRGQEARLRCSPMKGHSHVYWYRQLPEEGLKFMVYLQKENIIDESGMPKERFSAEFPKEGPSILRIQQVVRGDSAAYFCASSPTATSGSTDTQYFGPGTRLTVL.

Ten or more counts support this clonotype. In DNA form, the CDR3 reads TGCAGCGTTGTTCACGAGACCCAGTACTTC. Protein: CSVVHETQYF. V gene TRBV29-1 combines with J gene TRBJ2-5; D is unresolved. Germline V gene data show CDR1 as SQVTM and CDR2 as ANQGSEA. The V end was cut by 4 bases, the J end by 5 bases, with 5 bases between. This CDR3 comprises 10 residues. The complete variable domain, with remaining parts taken from reference TRBV29-1 and TRBJ2-5, reads SAVISQKPSRDICQRGTSLTIQCQVDSQVTMMFWYRQQPGQSLTLIATANQGSEATYESGFVIDKFPISRPNLTFSTLTVSNMSPEDSSIYLCSVVHETQYFGPGTRLLVL.